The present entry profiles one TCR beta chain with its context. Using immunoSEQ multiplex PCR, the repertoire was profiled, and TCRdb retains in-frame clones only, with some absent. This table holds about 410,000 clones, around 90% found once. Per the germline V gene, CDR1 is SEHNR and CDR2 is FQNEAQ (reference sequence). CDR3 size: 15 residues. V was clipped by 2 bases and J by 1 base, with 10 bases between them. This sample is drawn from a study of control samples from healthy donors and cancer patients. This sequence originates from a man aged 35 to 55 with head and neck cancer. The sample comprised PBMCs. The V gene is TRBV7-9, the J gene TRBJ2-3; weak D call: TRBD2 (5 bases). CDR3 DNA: TGTGCCAGCAGCTTAAGAGGGTCCGGCACAGATACGCAGTATTTT. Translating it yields CASSLRGSGTDTQYF. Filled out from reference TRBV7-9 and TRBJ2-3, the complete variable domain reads DTGVSQNPRHKITKRGQNVTFRCDPISEHNRLYWYRQTLGQGPEFLTYFQNEAQLEKSRLLSDRFSAERPKGSFSTLEIQRTEQGDSAMYLCASSLRGSGTDTQYFGPGTRLTVL.